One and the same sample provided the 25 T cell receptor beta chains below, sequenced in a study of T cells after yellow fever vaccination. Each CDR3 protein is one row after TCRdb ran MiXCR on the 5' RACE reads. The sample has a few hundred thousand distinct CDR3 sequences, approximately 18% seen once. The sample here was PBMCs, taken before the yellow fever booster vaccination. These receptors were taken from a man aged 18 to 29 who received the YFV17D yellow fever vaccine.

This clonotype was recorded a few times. The CDR3 DNA sequence: TGTGCCAGCAGTTCTCGAACGACAGGATTTAATGAAAAACTGTTTTTT. Translating gives CASSSRTTGFNEKLFF. The chain couples TRBV27 to TRBJ1-4; maybe TRBD1 (6 bases). Germline lookup yields CDR1 MNHEY and CDR2 SMNVEV (reference sequence). The CDR3 is 16 residues long. Trimming took off 4 bases at V and 4 bases at J, with 16 bases between the two ends.

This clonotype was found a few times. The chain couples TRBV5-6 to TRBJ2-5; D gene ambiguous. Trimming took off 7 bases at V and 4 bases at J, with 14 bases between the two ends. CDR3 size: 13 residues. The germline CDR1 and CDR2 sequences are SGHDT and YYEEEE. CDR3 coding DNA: TGTGCCAGCCACCCCCCCGGCGGAGAGACCCAGTACTTC. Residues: CASHPPGGETQYF.

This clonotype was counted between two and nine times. CDR3 region: CASSFTQTSGGETQYF. CDR3 coding DNA: TGTGCCAGCAGCTTTACGCAGACTAGCGGGGGAGAGACCCAGTACTTC. The chain combines TRBV11-2 with TRBJ2-5; 12 bases line up with TRBD2. The CDR3 length is 16 residues. Per germline, CDR1 SGHAT and CDR2 FQNNGV. The V gene end was trimmed by 3 bases and the J gene end by 4 bases; junction bases not matched to a gene: 6.

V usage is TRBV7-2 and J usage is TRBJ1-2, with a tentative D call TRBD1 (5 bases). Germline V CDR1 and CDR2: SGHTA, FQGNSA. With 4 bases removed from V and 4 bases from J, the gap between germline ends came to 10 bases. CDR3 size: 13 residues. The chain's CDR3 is CASSSGTFYGYTF. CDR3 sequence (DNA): TGTGCCAGCAGCTCCGGGACCTTCTATGGCTACACCTTC.

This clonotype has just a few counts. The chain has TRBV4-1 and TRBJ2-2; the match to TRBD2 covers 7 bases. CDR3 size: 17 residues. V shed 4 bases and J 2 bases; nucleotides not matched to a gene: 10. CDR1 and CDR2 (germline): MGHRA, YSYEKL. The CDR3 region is CASSPAGRAHNTGELFF. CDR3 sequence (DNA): TGCGCCAGCAGCCCCGCGGGGAGGGCCCATAACACCGGGGAGCTGTTTTTT.

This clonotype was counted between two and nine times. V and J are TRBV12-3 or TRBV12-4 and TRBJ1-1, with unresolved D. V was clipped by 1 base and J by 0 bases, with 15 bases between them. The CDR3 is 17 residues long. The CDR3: CASSLGGPFEVNTEAFF. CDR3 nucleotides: TGTGCCAGCAGTTTAGGGGGTCCCTTTGAGGTGAACACTGAAGCTTTCTTT.

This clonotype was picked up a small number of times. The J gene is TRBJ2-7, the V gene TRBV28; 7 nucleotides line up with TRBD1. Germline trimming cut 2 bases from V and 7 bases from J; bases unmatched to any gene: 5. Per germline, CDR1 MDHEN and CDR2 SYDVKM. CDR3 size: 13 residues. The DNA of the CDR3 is TGTGCCAGCAGTTTAGTCAGGGGGATAGAGCAGTACGTC. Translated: CASSLVRGIEQYV.

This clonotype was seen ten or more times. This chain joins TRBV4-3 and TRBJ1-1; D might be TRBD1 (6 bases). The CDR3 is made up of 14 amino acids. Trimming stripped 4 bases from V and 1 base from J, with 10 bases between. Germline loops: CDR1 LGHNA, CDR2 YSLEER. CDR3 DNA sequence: TGCGCCAGCAGCCCACGGGGGGCGAACACTGAAGCTTTCTTT. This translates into CASSPRGANTEAFF.

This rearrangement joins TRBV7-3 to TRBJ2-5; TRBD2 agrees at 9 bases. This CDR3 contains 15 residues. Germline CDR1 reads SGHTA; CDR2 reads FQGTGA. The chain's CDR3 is CAPSSRGGAAETQYF. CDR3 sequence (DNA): TGTGCTCCGTCCTCCCGCGGGGGGGCCGCAGAGACCCAGTACTTC.

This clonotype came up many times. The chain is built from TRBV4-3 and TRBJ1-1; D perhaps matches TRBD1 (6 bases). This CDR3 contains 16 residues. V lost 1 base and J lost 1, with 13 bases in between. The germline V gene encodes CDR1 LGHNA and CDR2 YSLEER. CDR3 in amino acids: CASSQGGGGRNTEAFF. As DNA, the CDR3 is TGCGCCAGCAGCCAAGGGGGCGGGGGCCGGAACACTGAAGCTTTCTTT.

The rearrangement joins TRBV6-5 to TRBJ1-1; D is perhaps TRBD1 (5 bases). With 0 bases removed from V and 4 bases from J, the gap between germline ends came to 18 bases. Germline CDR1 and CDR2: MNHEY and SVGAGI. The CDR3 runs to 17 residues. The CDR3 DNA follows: TGTGCCAGCAGTTACTCGAGGGGAGGCATGATTGGCACTGAAGCTTTCTTT. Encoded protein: CASSYSRGGMIGTEAFF.

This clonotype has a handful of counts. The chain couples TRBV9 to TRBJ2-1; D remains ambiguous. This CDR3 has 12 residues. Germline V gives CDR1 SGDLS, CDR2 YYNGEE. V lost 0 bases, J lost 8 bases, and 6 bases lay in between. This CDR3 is CASSVGWDEQFF. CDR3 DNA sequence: TGTGCCAGCAGCGTAGGATGGGATGAGCAGTTCTTC.

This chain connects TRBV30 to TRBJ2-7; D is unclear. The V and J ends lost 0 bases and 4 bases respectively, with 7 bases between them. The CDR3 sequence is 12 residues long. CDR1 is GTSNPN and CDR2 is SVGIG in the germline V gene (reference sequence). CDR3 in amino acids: CAWSVLRYEQYF. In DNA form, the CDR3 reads TGTGCCTGGAGTGTACTTAGGTACGAGCAGTACTTC.

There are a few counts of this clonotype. The DNA for the CDR3 is TGCAGCGTAGCACAGGGGGCTCGCACTGAAGCTTTCTTT. Translated: CSVAQGARTEAFF. The rearrangement uses TRBV29-1 and TRBJ1-1; 9 nucleotides match TRBD1. Germline V gene lookup returns CDR1 SQVTM and CDR2 ANQGSEA. The CDR3 has 13 residues. V gave up 6 bases and J gave up 4 bases; unmatched junction bases: 6.

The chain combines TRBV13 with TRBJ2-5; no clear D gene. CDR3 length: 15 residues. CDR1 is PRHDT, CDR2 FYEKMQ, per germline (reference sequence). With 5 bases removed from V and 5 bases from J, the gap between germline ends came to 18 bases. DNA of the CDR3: TGTGCCAGCAGCATCTCCCGAGGCAGGTGGGAGACCCAGTACTTC. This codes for CASSISRGRWETQYF.

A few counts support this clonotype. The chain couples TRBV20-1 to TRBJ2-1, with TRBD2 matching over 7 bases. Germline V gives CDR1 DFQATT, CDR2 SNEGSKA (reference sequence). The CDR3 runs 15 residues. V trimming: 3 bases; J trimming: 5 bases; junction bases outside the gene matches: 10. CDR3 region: CSASPVLRGNNEQFF. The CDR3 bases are TGCAGTGCTAGCCCCGTTTTGCGGGGGAACAATGAGCAGTTCTTC.

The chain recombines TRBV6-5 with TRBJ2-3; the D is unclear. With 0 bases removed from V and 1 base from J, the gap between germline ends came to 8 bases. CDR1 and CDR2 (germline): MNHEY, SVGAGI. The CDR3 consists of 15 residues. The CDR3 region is CASSYSQLRTDTQYF. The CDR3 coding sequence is TGTGCCAGCAGTTACTCGCAGCTCCGCACAGATACGCAGTATTTT.

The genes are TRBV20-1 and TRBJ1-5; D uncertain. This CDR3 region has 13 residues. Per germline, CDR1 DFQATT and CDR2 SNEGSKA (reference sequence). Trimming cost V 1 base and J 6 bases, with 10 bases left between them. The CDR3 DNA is TGCAGTGCTAGAGGAACAGTAGGTCAGCCCCAGCATTTT. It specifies CSARGTVGQPQHF.

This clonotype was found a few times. The CDR3 loop reads CASSLALTSGGNEETQYF. In nucleotides, the CDR3 is TGTGCCAGCAGCTTAGCCTTGACTAGCGGGGGGAACGAAGAGACCCAGTACTTC. V and J are TRBV7-6 and TRBJ2-5; 13 bases map to TRBD2. Trimming took 0 bases from V and 3 from J; bases not matched to a gene: 7. The CDR3 loop spans 18 amino acids. Germline V gene data show CDR1 as SGHVS and CDR2 as FNYEAQ.

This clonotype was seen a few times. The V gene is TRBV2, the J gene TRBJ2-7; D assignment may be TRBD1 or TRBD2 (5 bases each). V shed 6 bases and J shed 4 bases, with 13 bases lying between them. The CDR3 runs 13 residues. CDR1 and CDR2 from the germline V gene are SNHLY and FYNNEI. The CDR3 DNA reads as TGTGCCAGCAGGGGGACCTCGGGTTACGAGCAGTACTTC. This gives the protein CASRGTSGYEQYF.

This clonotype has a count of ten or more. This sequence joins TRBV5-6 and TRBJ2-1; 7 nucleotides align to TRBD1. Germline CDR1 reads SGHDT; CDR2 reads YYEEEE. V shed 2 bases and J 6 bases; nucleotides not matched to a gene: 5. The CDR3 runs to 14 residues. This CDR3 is CASSLNPGGNEQFF. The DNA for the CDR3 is TGTGCCAGCAGCTTAAATCCAGGGGGCAATGAGCAGTTCTTC.

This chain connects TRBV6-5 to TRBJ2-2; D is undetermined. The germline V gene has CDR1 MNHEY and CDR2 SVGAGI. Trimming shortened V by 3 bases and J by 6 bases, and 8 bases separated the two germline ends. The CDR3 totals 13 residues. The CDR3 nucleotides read TGTGCCAGCAGTTATGGGGTACCCGGGGAGCTGTTTTTT. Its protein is CASSYGVPGELFF.

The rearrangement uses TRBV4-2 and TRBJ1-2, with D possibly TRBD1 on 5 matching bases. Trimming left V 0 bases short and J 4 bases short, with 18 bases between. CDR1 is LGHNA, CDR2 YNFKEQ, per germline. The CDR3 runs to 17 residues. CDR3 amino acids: CASSQDPAQTVLYGYTF. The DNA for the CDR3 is TGTGCCAGCAGCCAAGATCCGGCCCAGACAGTCCTCTATGGCTACACCTTC.

CDR3: CSVRFGNTIYF. DNA for the CDR3: TGCAGTGTCAGGTTTGGAAACACCATATATTTT. This sequence joins TRBV20-1 and TRBJ1-3, with no clear D. The V gene's germline CDR1 is DFQATT and CDR2 SNEGSKA (reference sequence). Deletions cut 7 bases from V and 3 bases from J, with 7 bases between. The CDR3 extends over 11 amino acids.

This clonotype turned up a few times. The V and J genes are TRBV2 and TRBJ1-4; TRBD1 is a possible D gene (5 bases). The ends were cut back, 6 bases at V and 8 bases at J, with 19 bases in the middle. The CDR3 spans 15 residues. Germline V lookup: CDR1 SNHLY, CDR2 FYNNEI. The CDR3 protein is CASSPDWGEREKLFF. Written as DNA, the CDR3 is TGTGCCAGCAGCCCGGACTGGGGGGAGAGGGAAAAACTGTTTTTT.